This T cell receptor beta chain appears in the sequencing data of a study of T cell changes during pregnancy in multiple sclerosis. Germline CDR1 LNHDA, CDR2 SQIVND (reference sequence). V shed 6 bases and J shed 4 bases, with 21 bases lying between them. The CDR3 consists of 16 residues. Some clones are missing from TCRdb's copy, which holds only in-frame ones; the method was immunoSEQ multiplex PCR. The repertoire holds tens of thousands of clones, with approximately 91% as singletons. The chain links TRBV19 to TRBJ1-1, with D perhaps TRBD1 (6 bases). The sample here was peripheral blood, taken before pregnancy. The TCR sequence derives from a female donor with multiple sclerosis, enrolled in a pregnancy study. CDR3 residues: CASRYGGGVSGTEAFF. CDR3 coding DNA: TGTGCCAGTAGGTACGGAGGGGGGGTCTCTGGCACTGAAGCTTTCTTT.